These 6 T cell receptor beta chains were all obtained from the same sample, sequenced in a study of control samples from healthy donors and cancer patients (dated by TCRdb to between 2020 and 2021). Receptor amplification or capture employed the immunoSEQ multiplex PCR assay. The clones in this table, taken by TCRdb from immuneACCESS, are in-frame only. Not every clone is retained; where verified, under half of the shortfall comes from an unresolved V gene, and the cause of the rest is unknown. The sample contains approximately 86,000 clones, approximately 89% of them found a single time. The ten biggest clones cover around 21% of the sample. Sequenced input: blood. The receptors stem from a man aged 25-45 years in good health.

The CDR3 DNA reads as TGTGCCAGCAGCTCCCCGGGGGCTGGAAACACCATATATTTT. Protein product: CASSSPGAGNTIYF. The genes are TRBV6-5 and TRBJ1-3, with D tentatively TRBD1 (5 bases). The CDR3 consists of 14 residues. Germline values: CDR1 MNHEY, CDR2 SVGAGI. V lost 6 bases to trimming and J lost 2 bases, with 11 bases between them.

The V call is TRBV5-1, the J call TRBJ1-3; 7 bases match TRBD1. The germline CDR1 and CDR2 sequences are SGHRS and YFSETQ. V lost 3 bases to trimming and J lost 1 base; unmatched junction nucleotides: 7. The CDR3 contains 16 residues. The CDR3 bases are TGCGCCAGCAGCTCGGGGACAGACTTATCTGGAAACACCATATATTTT. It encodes CASSSGTDLSGNTIYF.

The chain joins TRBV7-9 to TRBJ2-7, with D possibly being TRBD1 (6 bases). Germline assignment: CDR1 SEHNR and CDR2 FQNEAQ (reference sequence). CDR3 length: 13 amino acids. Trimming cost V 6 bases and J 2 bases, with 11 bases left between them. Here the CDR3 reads CASRIQGTYEQYF. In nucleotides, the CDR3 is TGTGCCAGCAGAATACAGGGAACCTACGAGCAGTACTTC.

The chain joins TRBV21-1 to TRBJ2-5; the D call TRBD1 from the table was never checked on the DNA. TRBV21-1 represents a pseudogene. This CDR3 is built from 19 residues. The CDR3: CASSKLRWGTETSQETQYF. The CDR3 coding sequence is TGTGCCAGCAGCAAATTGAGGTGGGGGACAGAGACTTCCCAAGAGACCCAGTACTTC.

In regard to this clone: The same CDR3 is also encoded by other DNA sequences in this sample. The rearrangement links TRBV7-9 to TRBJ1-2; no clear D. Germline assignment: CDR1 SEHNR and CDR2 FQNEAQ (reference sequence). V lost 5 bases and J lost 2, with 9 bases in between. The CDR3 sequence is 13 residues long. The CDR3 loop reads CASSLTPNYGYTF. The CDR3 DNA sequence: TGTGCCAGCAGCCTAACCCCCAACTATGGCTACACCTTC.

CDR3 DNA sequence: TGTGCCAGCAGCTTAGCTGGACAGTCCCAAGAGACCCAGTACTTC. This translates into CASSLAGQSQETQYF. V and J are TRBV7-9 and TRBJ2-5; a weak D match, TRBD1 (6 bases). Trimming stripped 0 bases from V and 1 base from J, with 9 bases between. This CDR3 comprises 15 residues. Germline V CDR1 and CDR2: SEHNR, FQNEAQ (reference sequence).